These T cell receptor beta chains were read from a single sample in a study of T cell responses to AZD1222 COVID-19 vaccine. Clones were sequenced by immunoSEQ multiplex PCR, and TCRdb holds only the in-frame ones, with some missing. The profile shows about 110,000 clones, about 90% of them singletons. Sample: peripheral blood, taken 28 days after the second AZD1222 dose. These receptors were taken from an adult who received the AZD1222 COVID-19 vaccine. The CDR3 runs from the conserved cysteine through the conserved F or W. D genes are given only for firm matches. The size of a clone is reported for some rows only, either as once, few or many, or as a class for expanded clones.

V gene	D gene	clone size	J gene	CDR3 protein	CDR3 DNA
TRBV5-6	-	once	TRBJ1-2	CASSFESVRGIGYGYTF	TGTGCCAGCAGCTTCGAAAGTGTCAGGGGAATAGGCTATGGCTACACCTTC
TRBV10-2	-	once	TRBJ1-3	CASSGSGNTIYF	TGCGCCAGCAGCGGATCTGGAAACACCATATATTTT
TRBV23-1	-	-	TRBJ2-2	CASTPEGNTGELFF	TGCGCCAGCACCCCGGAGGGGAACACCGGGGAGCTGTTTTTT
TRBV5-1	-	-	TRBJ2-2	CASSFRENTGELFF	TGCGCCAGCAGCTTTCGTGAGAACACCGGGGAGCTGTTTTTT
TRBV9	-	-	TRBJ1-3	CASSVRDEYSGNTIYF	TGTGCCAGCAGCGTCCGGGACGAATACTCTGGAAACACCATATATTTT
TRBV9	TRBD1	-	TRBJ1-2	CASSVTGEGYGYTF	TGTGCCAGCAGCGTTACAGGGGAGGGCTATGGCTACACCTTC
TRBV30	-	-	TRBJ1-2	CAWSPQIRRYTF	TGTGCCTGGAGTCCTCAAATTAGACGCTACACCTTC
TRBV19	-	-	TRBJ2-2	CASSPRGLAGKTNTGELFF	TGTGCCAGTAGCCCGAGGGGGCTAGCGGGTAAGACGAACACCGGGGAGCTGTTTTTT
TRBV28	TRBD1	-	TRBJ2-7	CASSLTGRSSYEQYF	TGTGCCAGCAGCCTGACAGGGAGAAGTTCCTACGAGCAGTACTTC
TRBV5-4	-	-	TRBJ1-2	CASSSSPGSGYTF	TGTGCCAGCAGTTCCTCCCCAGGGAGTGGCTACACCTTC
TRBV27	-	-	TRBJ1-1	CASSLSIFAGVRTEAFF	TGTGCCAGCAGTTTATCGATATTTGCAGGGGTCCGCACTGAAGCTTTCTTT
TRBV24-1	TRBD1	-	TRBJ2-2	CATEQGAYTGELFF	TGTGCCACCGAACAGGGGGCGTACACCGGGGAGCTGTTTTTT
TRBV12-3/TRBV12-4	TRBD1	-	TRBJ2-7	CASSFQGAGEQYF	TGTGCCAGCAGTTTTCAGGGGGCGGGGGAGCAGTACTTC
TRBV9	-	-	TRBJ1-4	CASSRFSTNEKLFF	TGTGCCAGCAGCAGGTTCTCAACTAATGAAAAACTGTTTTTT
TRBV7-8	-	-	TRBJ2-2	CASSSRVGRDPTGELFF	TGTGCCAGCAGCTCACGGGTTGGAAGGGACCCCACCGGGGAGCTGTTTTTT
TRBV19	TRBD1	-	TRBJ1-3	CASSPRQGARGNTIYF	TGTGCCAGTAGTCCACGACAGGGGGCGCGGGGAAACACCATATATTTT
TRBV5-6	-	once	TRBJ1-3	CASSMLAASQGNTIYF	TGTGCCAGCAGCATGTTGGCGGCCTCTCAGGGAAACACCATATATTTT
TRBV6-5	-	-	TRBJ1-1	CASRISVDTEAFF	TGTGCCAGCAGGATTTCGGTTGACACTGAAGCTTTCTTT
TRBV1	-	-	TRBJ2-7	CTSSQDIGSGRNYF	TGCACCAGCAGCCAAGATATAGGGAGCGGAAGGAACTACTTC
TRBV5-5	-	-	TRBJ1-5	CASSLWRTSNQPQHF	TGTGCCAGCAGCTTGTGGCGTACTAGCAATCAGCCCCAGCATTTT
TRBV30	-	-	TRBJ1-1	CAWRVSWTEAFF	TGTGCCTGGAGGGTCTCGTGGACTGAAGCTTTCTTT
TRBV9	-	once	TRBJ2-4	CASTGIFVKNIQYF	TGTGCCAGCACCGGGATCTTTGTCAAAAACATTCAGTACTTC
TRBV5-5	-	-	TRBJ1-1	CASSLTGTANTEAFF	TGTGCCAGCAGCTTGACGGGGACGGCAAACACTGAAGCTTTCTTT
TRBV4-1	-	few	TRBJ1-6	CASSQVGGGISPLHF	TGCGCCAGCAGCCAAGTGGGAGGAGGAATCTCACCCCTCCACTTT
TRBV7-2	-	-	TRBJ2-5	CASSLALKGTETQYF	TGTGCCAGCAGCTTAGCTTTAAAGGGGACGGAGACCCAGTACTTC
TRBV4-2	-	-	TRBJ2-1	CASSQDSGTGQFF	TGTGCCAGCAGCCAAGATTCCGGAACAGGGCAGTTCTTC